Listed below are T cell receptor beta chains from one sample, sequenced in a study of shared clonotypes between healthy human individuals. The table came from immunoSEQ multiplex PCR; TCRdb's copy has only in-frame clones and leaves some out. Among 950,000 to 1,300,000 clones, about 77% were seen once, and the ten largest hold around 1.5%. Input material: memory CD4+ T cells sorted from blood. These receptors all come from a man between 18 and 29 years old in good health. Both conserved end residues are part of each CDR3. Each record gives: clone size, J gene, D gene, V gene, CDR3 DNA, CDR3 protein. The D gene is left open where the match is weak. Size is stated for part of the rows, as once, few or many counts, or as a class when the clone is expanded.

>-|TRBJ2-7|-|TRBV30
TGTGCCTGGACACAAAGCTCCTACGAGCAGTACTTC
CAWTQSSYEQYF
>-|TRBJ2-7|-|TRBV14
TGTGCCAGCAGCCCAGACTTCCCTGGGGAGCAGTACTTC
CASSPDFPGEQYF
>many|TRBJ1-6|TRBD1|TRBV28
TGTGCCAGCGGCTACAGGGGCAGGGGGTTTTTACCCCTCCACTTT
CASGYRGRGFLPLHF
>-|TRBJ2-2|-|TRBV5-6
TGTGCCAGCAGCTTGGAGCCCGGGTTTTCTACCGGGGAGCTGTTTTTT
CASSLEPGFSTGELFF
>many|TRBJ2-7|-|TRBV28
TGTGCCAGCAGTTTATGGGGGGCGGCCTACGAGCAGTACTTC
CASSLWGAAYEQYF
>few|TRBJ1-5|-|TRBV7-9
TGTGCCAGCAGGTTGGGCGATCAGCCCCAGCATTTT
CASRLGDQPQHF
>-|TRBJ2-3|-|TRBV6-5
TGTGCCAGCAGCCAAATAGACCCTTATACGCAGTATTTT
CASSQIDPYTQYF
>-|TRBJ2-1|TRBD2|TRBV28
TGTGCCAGCAGTTTCGGGAGGGGGTCCTACAATGAGCAGTTCTTC
CASSFGRGSYNEQFF
>-|TRBJ2-7|TRBD1|TRBV4-2
TGTGCCAGCAGGGGGGACAGGAACTCCTACGAGCAGTACTTC
CASRGDRNSYEQYF
>once|TRBJ1-2|-|TRBV30
TGTGCCTGGAGTGTACGTGCAGGGGTGGGCTATGGCTACACCTTC
CAWSVRAGVGYGYTF
>few|TRBJ2-5|TRBD2|TRBV28
TGTGCCAGCAGTTTAACGGGGGGGGAGACCCAGTACTTC
CASSLTGGETQYF
>many|TRBJ2-2|-|TRBV6-5
TGTGCCAGCAGTTACTCGTATGTTTCCGGGGAGCTGTTTTTT
CASSYSYVSGELFF
>once|TRBJ2-1|-|TRBV30
TGTGCCTGGAGTGAGCCCCCGATAAGCCAGTTCTTC
CAWSEPPISQFF
>-|TRBJ2-3|-|TRBV7-2
TGTGCCAGCAGCTCGTCTAGAACAGATACGCAGTATTTT
CASSSSRTDTQYF
>few|TRBJ1-6|-|TRBV7-3
TGTGCCAGCAGCCCGGGACGGTTGAATTCACCCCTCCACTTT
CASSPGRLNSPLHF
>-|TRBJ1-5|-|TRBV28
TGTGCCAGCAGTTTATACGGCAGGAATCAGCCCCAGCATTTT
CASSLYGRNQPQHF
>many|TRBJ1-6|-|TRBV6-1
TGTGCCAGCAGTCCAGGGAGCTCCTATAATTCACCCCTCCACTTT
CASSPGSSYNSPLHF
>many|TRBJ1-6|-|TRBV7-9
TGTGCCAGCAGCTCCGCAGGGCGATCCAATTCACCCCTCCACTTT
CASSSAGRSNSPLHF
>-|TRBJ1-2|TRBD1|TRBV30
TGTGCCTGGAGTGTAGGGGGCCCGGGCTATGGCTACACCTTC
CAWSVGGPGYGYTF
>few|TRBJ2-2|-|TRBV5-5
TGTGCCAGCAGTCTGGGGGGGCGAGACACCGGGGAGCTGTTTTTT
CASSLGGRDTGELFF
>-|TRBJ1-5|TRBD1|TRBV30
TGTGCCTGGAGTGTACAGGACAGGGGAACTAATCAGCCCCAGCATTTT
CAWSVQDRGTNQPQHF
>-|TRBJ1-6|-|TRBV5-1
TGCGCCAGCAGCCCGGGACAAAGTAATTCACCCCTCCACTTT
CASSPGQSNSPLHF
>-|TRBJ1-2|TRBD1|TRBV28
TGTGCCAGCAGTACTACAGGGGGCCGCGTCTATGGCTACACCTTC
CASSTTGGRVYGYTF
>-|TRBJ2-5|-|TRBV5-1
TGCGCCAGCAGGCTTGCTGGGGTAGAAGAGACCCAGTACTTC
CASRLAGVEETQYF